This T cell receptor beta chain originates from a study of blood T cell repertoires in COVID-19. About the research overall: PBMCs, B-cell-depleted T cells, or T cells were the source of the cDNA or gDNA that made up the material.

V dropped 3 bases and J dropped 0 bases, with 20 bases sitting between them. Germline values: CDR1 SGHRS, CDR2 YFSETQ. This CDR3 is 18 amino acids long. Source study methods: Amplification of reference gene primers was used by the study to estimate nucleated cell counts. Assay: immunoSEQ multiplex PCR; the TCRdb copy retains only in-frame clones and omits some. The V and J calls and clone size are taken from that table; D and trimming were inferred from the DNA. The repertoire holds over 150,000 clones, with more than 85% as singletons. The sequence was obtained from a woman older than 75 with COVID-19, enrolled during active disease. The gene calls are TRBV5-1 and TRBJ2-3, with D possibly being TRBD2 (6 bases). The material sequenced was peripheral blood. The CDR3 DNA reads TGCGCCAGCAGCTCCAGCTACCCATTAAGCGGGAGCACAGATACGCAGTATTTT. Protein: CASSSSYPLSGSTDTQYF.